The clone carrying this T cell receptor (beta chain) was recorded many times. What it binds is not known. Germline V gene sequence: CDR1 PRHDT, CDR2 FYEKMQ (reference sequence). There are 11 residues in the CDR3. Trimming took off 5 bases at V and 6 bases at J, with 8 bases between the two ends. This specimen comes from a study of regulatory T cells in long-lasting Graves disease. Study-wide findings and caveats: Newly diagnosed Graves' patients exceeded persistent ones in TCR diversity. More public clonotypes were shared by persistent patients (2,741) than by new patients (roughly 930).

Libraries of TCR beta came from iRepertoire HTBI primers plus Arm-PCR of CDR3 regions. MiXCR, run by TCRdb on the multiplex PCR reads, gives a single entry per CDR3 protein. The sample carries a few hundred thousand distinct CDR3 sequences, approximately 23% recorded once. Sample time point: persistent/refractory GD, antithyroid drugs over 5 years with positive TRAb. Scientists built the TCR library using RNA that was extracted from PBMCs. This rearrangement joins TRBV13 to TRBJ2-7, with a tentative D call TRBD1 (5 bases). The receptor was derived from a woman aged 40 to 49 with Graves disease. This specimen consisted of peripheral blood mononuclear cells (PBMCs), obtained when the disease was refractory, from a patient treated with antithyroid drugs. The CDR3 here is CASSVDSEQYF. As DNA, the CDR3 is TGTGCCAGCAGCGTCGACAGCGAGCAGTACTTC.